One and the same sample provided the 8 T cell receptor beta chains below, sequenced in a study of cytomegalovirus exposure and HLA in healthy donors. Primers for the PCR totalled 60 Vbeta and 13 Jbeta. Profiling relied on immunoSEQ multiplex PCR, and the TCRdb table lists in-frame clones only, not all of them. The profile covers some 190,000 clones, with more than 65% appearing a single time and 2% to 2.5% taken by the ten largest. Material for sequencing was PBMCs. Receptors were obtained from a woman in her twenties or thirties in good health and CMV-seropositive.

The V gene is TRBV6-1, the J gene TRBJ1-6, with 7 bases that match TRBD1. The CDR3 has 14 residues. CDR1 MNHNS and CDR2 SASEGT come from the germline V gene. After removal of 4 bases from V and 7 bases from J, the junction contained 4 bases not matched to a gene. The CDR3 DNA follows: TGTGCCAGCAGTGGCCGGGACAGAAATTCACCCCTCCACTTT. Encoded protein: CASSGRDRNSPLHF.

This chain uses TRBV7-2 with TRBJ2-3, with a weak D call TRBD1 (5 bases). This CDR3 spans 14 amino acids. Germline V gene lookup returns CDR1 SGHTA and CDR2 FQGNSA. V was pared by 8 bases and J by 1 base, with 13 bases between. The CDR3 DNA follows: TGTGCCAGCCGACTTGAAGGGGGCACAGATACGCAGTATTTT. This codes for CASRLEGGTDTQYF. Complete variable domain (other parts from reference TRBV7-2 and TRBJ2-3): GAGVSQSPSNKVTEKGKDVELRCDPISGHTALYWYRQSLGQGLEFLIYFQGNSAPDKSGLPSDRFSAERTGGSVSTLTIQRTQQEDSAVYLCASRLEGGTDTQYFGPGTRLTVL.

CDR3 sequence reads: CASSYQGENTEAFF. CDR3 nucleotide sequence: TGTGCCAGCAGTTACCAGGGGGAAAACACTGAAGCTTTCTTT. The gene calls are TRBV6-5 and TRBJ1-1; TRBD1 matches 7 bases. V dropped 2 bases and J dropped 2; count of bases not matched to a gene: 2. Germline V gives CDR1 MNHEY, CDR2 SVGAGI. This CDR3 region has 14 residues.

The rearrangement links TRBV4-3 to TRBJ1-2; weak D call: TRBD1 (5 bases). The germline V gene has CDR1 LGHNA and CDR2 YSLEER. The V end lost 2 bases, the J end lost 0 bases, and 13 bases lay between the germline ends. The CDR3 has 16 residues. The CDR3 sequence is CASSQWGGMANYGYTF. In nucleotides, the CDR3 is TGCGCCAGCAGCCAATGGGGGGGTATGGCTAACTATGGCTACACCTTC.

The J gene is TRBJ1-4, the V gene TRBV25-1; D not resolved. The germline gives CDR1 MGHDK, CDR2 SYGVNS. The length of the CDR3 is 14 residues. V was clipped by 1 base and J by 5 bases, with 8 bases between them. The CDR3 loop reads CASSEWRPNEKLFF. CDR3 nucleotide sequence: TGTGCCAGCAGTGAATGGAGACCAAATGAAAAACTGTTTTTT.

Regarding this clone: Other nucleotide sequences in the sample specify the same CDR3. The chain carries TRBV4-3 and TRBJ2-7; D may be TRBD2 (6 bases). This CDR3 is 15 amino acids long. V shed 0 bases and J shed 0 bases, with 9 bases lying between them. From germline, CDR1 is LGHNA and CDR2 YSLEER. The CDR3 region is CASSQDRGSSYEQYF. The CDR3 region has the DNA TGCGCCAGCAGCCAAGATCGGGGGAGCTCCTACGAGCAGTACTTC.

The CDR3 nucleotides are TGTGCCTGGGACTGGAGGTCGGGGGGCAATCAGCCCCAGCATTTT. Its protein product is CAWDWRSGGNQPQHF. V usage is TRBV30 and J usage is TRBJ1-5; a weak D match, TRBD1 (5 bases). V shed 5 bases and J shed 2 bases, with 16 bases lying between them. This CDR3 is built from 15 residues. The germline V gene has CDR1 GTSNPN and CDR2 SVGIG (reference sequence).

V usage is TRBV7-2 and J usage is TRBJ2-5; perhaps TRBD2 as D (7 bases). CDR3 length: 12 amino acids. V gave up 8 bases and J gave up 7 bases, with 14 bases separating them. The V gene's germline CDR1 is SGHTA and CDR2 FQGNSA. This CDR3 is CASGGASGTQYF. DNA for the CDR3: TGTGCCAGCGGGGGGGCGAGCGGGACCCAGTACTTC.